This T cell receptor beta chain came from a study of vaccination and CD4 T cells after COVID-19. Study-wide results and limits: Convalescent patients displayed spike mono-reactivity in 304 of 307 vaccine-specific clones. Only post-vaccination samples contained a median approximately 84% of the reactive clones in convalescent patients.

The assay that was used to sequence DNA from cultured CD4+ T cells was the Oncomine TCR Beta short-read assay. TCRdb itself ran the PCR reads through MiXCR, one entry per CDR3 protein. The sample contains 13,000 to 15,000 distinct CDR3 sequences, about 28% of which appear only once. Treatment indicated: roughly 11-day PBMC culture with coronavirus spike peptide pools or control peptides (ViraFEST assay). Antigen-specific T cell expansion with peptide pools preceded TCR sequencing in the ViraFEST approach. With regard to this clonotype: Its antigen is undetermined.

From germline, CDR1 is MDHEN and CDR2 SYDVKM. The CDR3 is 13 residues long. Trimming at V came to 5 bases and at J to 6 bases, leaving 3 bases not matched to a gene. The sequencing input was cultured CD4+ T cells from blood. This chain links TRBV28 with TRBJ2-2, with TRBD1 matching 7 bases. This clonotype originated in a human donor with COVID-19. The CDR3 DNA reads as TGTGCCAGCAGTCCAACAGGGGCCGGGGAGCTGTTTTTT. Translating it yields CASSPTGAGELFF.